Described below is a single T cell receptor (beta chain) sequence and its context. In this sample, this clonotype turned up a few times. A single base separates this from a much larger clone, so it may be a read error. TCR cDNA was made using 5'RACE template switching, a step that added a universal primer site and unique molecular identifiers. cDNA synthesis was primed from both the TCR alpha and TCR beta constant segments. Library amplification used two PCR steps, and the second PCR step added sample barcodes and sequencing adapters. Sequencing of libraries was done on Illumina HiSeq 2500 (2x100 bp) or NovaSeq (2x150 bp). As for the authors' bioinformatics: Demultiplexing of reads and collapsing into UMI consensus sequences were performed with MIGEC, and V(D)J alignment was carried out with MiXCR. Vaccine-responding clonotypes were identified with edgeR using replicate PBMC samples, with FDR below 0.01 and a log2 fold change above 5 up to day 15 being required. Bulk clonotypes were assigned CD4 or CD8 identity according to which sequenced CD4 or CD8 repertoire held them at higher abundance. Clonotypes enriched at least 10-fold in dextramer-positive versus dextramer-negative fractions were classed as NS4B-specific, and CD4-biased clonotypes were left out. TCRdb handled the public reads itself, with Q25 trimming in fastp and clone calling in MiXCR, and kept productive beta chains. Every entry covers one CDR3 protein and lists the most common genes and DNA from its rows. The V and J calls and clone size are TCRdb's, not the authors'. Present in this sample are 50,000 to 60,000 distinct CDR3 sequences, around 7% of which were seen just once. The top ten constitute approximately 24% of the sample.

The data were obtained in a study of T cells after yellow fever vaccination (dated 2019 in TCRdb). Context from the whole study: The SMART-Seq v4 Ultra Low Input RNA kit was used to prepare libraries from fractions with low cell numbers. To follow T-cell clones before and after both primary and booster YFV17D yellow fever vaccination, bulk TCR alpha and beta repertoires underwent longitudinal sequencing. The cohort comprised two healthy male donors, one aged 18 to 30 and one aged 30 to 40 years. Blood was collected at multiple timepoints before and after primary and secondary immunization, and bulk PBMC replicates and cell subsets were isolated. On the study overall, not on this receptor specifically: Compared with the primary T-cell response, the secondary T-cell response was faster but weaker, reaching its peak on day 5 rather than on day 15. A small share of clonotypes occurred in both CD4 and CD8 compartments, likely arising from convergent recombination. Because abundant contaminating clonotypes from the bulk population could be contained in FACS-sorted repertoires, computational filtering was required. Only two donors were included in the study, so the extent to which the findings can be generalized is limited. Most clones expanded after primary vaccination (96% of CD4 and around nine tenths of CD8) were re-detected after the booster, suggesting that broad memory maintenance occurred.

Per the germline V gene, MGHDK is the CDR1 and SYGVNS is the CDR2. The CDR3 goes from the cysteine to the phenylalanine over 14 residues. CDR3 DNA is the only sequence kept; it has 42 bases, read in frame from the first base. The treatment or condition label here, explained by the study, means: live attenuated yellow fever vaccine strain. A standard Ficoll-Paque protocol was used to isolate PBMCs from peripheral blood. Epitope-specific CD8 T cells were sorted using a dextramer loaded with the yellow fever NS4B epitope peptide, with anti-CD3 and anti-CD8 staining. TriZol was used to extract RNA from bulk PBMCs, from CD4 and CD8 fractions, and from dextramer-positive and dextramer-negative fractions.

This TCR was recovered from a man aged 18 to 30 who received the YFV17D yellow fever vaccine. Material: CD8+ T cells not binding an NS4B(214-222) dextramer, sorted from PBMCs, obtained around 45 days after the first yellow fever vaccination. The cell subset or site label, read with the paper, signifies: NS4B epitope dextramer-negative CD8 T cells. The chain was built from TRBV25-1 and TRBJ2-2; the D gene is not confidently resolved. The CDR3 protein sequence reads: CASGETTNTGELFF. In nucleotide form, the sequence is TGTGCCAGCGGTGAGACAACGAACACCGGGGAGCTGTTTTTT.